The 20 T cell receptor beta chains given below trace back to one sample, sequenced in a study of technical replicates of blood from a few donors. Clones were read by immunoSEQ multiplex PCR, and TCRdb kept only the in-frame ones, dropping some. Among approximately 82,000 clones listed, approximately 94% were seen once. Sample: T cells isolated from PBMCs. The receptor set was obtained from a human donor in good health.

V gene TRBV19 combines with J gene TRBJ1-1, with TRBD1 identical over 9 bases. After removal of 5 bases from V and 4 bases from J, the junction contained 8 bases not matched to a gene. The CDR3 has 15 amino acids. Germline V gives CDR1 LNHDA, CDR2 SQIVND (reference sequence). CDR3 DNA: TGTGCCAGTAGTCCCCCGACAGGGGGGATCACTGAAGCTTTCTTT. Protein: CASSPPTGGITEAFF.

The J gene is TRBJ2-2, the V gene TRBV30; a weak D match, TRBD1 (6 bases). Per germline, CDR1 GTSNPN and CDR2 SVGIG (reference sequence). Trimming shortened V by 0 bases and J by 7 bases, and 9 bases separated the two germline ends. The CDR3 length is 13 residues. The CDR3 DNA follows: TGTGCCTGGAGTGTAGGGGGAATCGGGGAGCTGTTTTTT. As protein: CAWSVGGIGELFF.

The CDR3 loop reads CASSDGQGALRHGELFF. The CDR3 DNA reads TGTGCCAGCAGCGACGGACAGGGGGCACTTCGGCACGGGGAGCTGTTTTTT. V gene TRBV5-4 combines with J gene TRBJ2-2, with TRBD1 matching over 11 bases. Germline trimming cut 4 bases from V and 7 bases from J; bases unmatched to any gene: 12. Germline CDR1 and CDR2: SGHNT and YYREEE (reference sequence). The CDR3 contains 17 residues.

The V call is TRBV14, the J call TRBJ2-7; D perhaps matches TRBD2 (6 bases). CDR1 is SGHDN, CDR2 FVKESK, per germline. There are 15 residues in the CDR3. Trimming pared 1 base from V and 0 bases from J, leaving 10 bases between. For the CDR3, the DNA is TGTGCCAGCAGCCAAGGGGTCGGGAGCTCCTACGAGCAGTACTTC. Translated: CASSQGVGSSYEQYF. Filled out from reference TRBV14 and TRBJ2-7, the complete variable domain reads EAGVTQFPSHSVIEKGQTVTLRCDPISGHDNLYWYRRVMGKEIKFLLHFVKESKQDESGMPNNRFLAERTGGTYSTLKVQPAELEDSGVYFCASSQGVGSSYEQYFGPGTRLTVT.

This chain joins TRBV27 and TRBJ2-5, with a possible D match to TRBD1 (5 bases). CDR3 length: 11 residues. Germline V gene sequence: CDR1 MNHEY, CDR2 SMNVEV (reference sequence). Trimming cost V 5 bases and J 14 bases, with 15 bases left between them. This chain's CDR3 is CASSHKGIGYF. The DNA of the CDR3 is TGTGCCAGCAGTCACAAGGGGATAGGATACTTC.

CDR3 in amino acids: CSHTWDRGPQETQYF. CDR3 sequence (DNA): TGTTCACACACATGGGACAGGGGCCCTCAAGAGACCCAGTACTTC. V and J are TRBV6-1 and TRBJ2-5; 10 bases match TRBD1. The CDR3 extends over 15 amino acids. CDR1 MNHNS and CDR2 SASEGT come from the germline V gene.

This chain connects TRBV4-2 to TRBJ2-7, with 9 bases lining up with TRBD1. The trim removed 4 bases at V and 2 bases at J, leaving 9 bases unmatched. Germline CDR1 reads LGHNA; CDR2 reads YNFKEQ. The CDR3 sequence is 16 residues long. CDR3 protein: CASSPEFRQGAYEQYF. In DNA form, the CDR3 reads TGTGCCAGCAGCCCAGAATTCCGACAGGGGGCCTACGAGCAGTACTTC.

The gene calls are TRBV2 and TRBJ2-1, with D possibly matching TRBD1 (5 bases). Germline-derived CDR1 and CDR2 are SNHLY and FYNNEI. This CDR3 comprises 14 residues. Trimming left V 9 bases short and J 8 bases short, with 20 bases between. This CDR3 is CASQDIWGGDEQFF. Written as DNA, the CDR3 is TGTGCCAGTCAAGACATTTGGGGCGGAGATGAGCAGTTCTTC. Variable domain in full (rest from reference TRBV2 and TRBJ2-1): EPEVTQTPSHQVTQMGQEVILRCVPISNHLYFYWYRQILGQKVEFLVSFYNNEISEKSEIFDDQFSVERPDGSNFTLKIRSTKLEDSAMYFCASQDIWGGDEQFFGPGTRLTVL.

The V and J genes are TRBV7-6 and TRBJ2-7, with TRBD1 identical over 9 bases. Per germline, CDR1 SGHVS and CDR2 FNYEAQ. V trimming: 6 bases; J trimming: 4 bases; junction bases outside the gene matches: 25. The CDR3 runs 20 residues. CDR3 sequence reads: CASSPPIPGQGGRMGYEQYF. The CDR3 DNA reads as TGTGCCAGCAGTCCCCCTATTCCGGGACAGGGAGGTCGGATGGGGTACGAGCAGTACTTC.

The rearrangement links TRBV11-2 to TRBJ2-7; 8 bases fit TRBD2. V gave up 5 bases and J gave up 0 bases; unmatched junction bases: 6. CDR3 length equals 15 residues. Germline V gives CDR1 SGHAT, CDR2 FQNNGV. The DNA of the CDR3 is TGTGCCAGCAGCCGACTAGCGTATAGCTCCTACGAGCAGTACTTC. Amino acids: CASSRLAYSSYEQYF.

V usage is TRBV28 and J usage is TRBJ1-2; tentative D call: TRBD1 (5 bases). In germline, CDR1 is MDHEN, CDR2 SYDVKM. The V and J ends lost 7 bases and 8 bases respectively, with 17 bases between them. This CDR3 contains 13 residues. The CDR3 coding sequence is TGTGCCAGCACTTCAGAGGGAGGGGAAGGCTACACCTTC. Its translation is CASTSEGGEGYTF.

The CDR3 spells CSASKRLAQYF. The CDR3 DNA reads as TGCAGTGCTAGTAAGCGGCTCGCGCAGTATTTT. This chain joins TRBV20-1 and TRBJ2-3; maybe TRBD2 (5 bases). The germline V gene has CDR1 DFQATT and CDR2 SNEGSKA (reference sequence). The CDR3 has 11 amino acids. Deletions cut 3 bases from V and 10 bases from J, with 11 bases between.

J is TRBJ2-7 and V is TRBV5-1, with 7 bases that match TRBD2. Germline CDR1 and CDR2: SGHRS and YFSETQ. The CDR3 consists of 14 residues. The V segment lost 1 base and the J segment 2 bases; nucleotides outside the gene matches: 3. In DNA, the CDR3 is TGCGCCAGCAGCTTGACGGGGGGTCCCTACGAGCAGTACTTC. Amino acids: CASSLTGGPYEQYF.

The rearrangement links TRBV18 to TRBJ1-1, with a tentative D call TRBD1 (6 bases). Per the germline V gene, CDR1 is KGHSH and CDR2 is LQKENI. V was shortened by 2 bases and J by 1 base, with 11 bases between the two germline ends. The CDR3 sequence is 15 residues long. The CDR3, as DNA: TGTGCCAGCTCACCATCCGGGACACAGAACACTGAAGCTTTCTTT. Protein sequence: CASSPSGTQNTEAFF.

This chain links TRBV19 with TRBJ1-1, with TRBD1 identical over 7 bases. V lost 8 bases and J lost 2; bases outside the gene matches: 5. Germline CDR1 LNHDA, CDR2 SQIVND (reference sequence). The CDR3 runs to 13 residues. CDR3 sequence: CASEGQQNTEAFF. CDR3 bases: TGTGCCAGTGAGGGACAGCAAAACACTGAAGCTTTCTTT. Full variable domain (rest looked up from reference TRBV19 and TRBJ1-1): DGGITQSPKYLFRKEGQNVTLSCEQNLNHDAMYWYRQDPGQGLRLIYYSQIVNDFQKGDIAEGYSVSREKKESFPLTVTSAQKNPTAFYLCASEGQQNTEAFFGQGTRLTVV.

This chain links TRBV5-1 with TRBJ2-7; 9 positions match TRBD1. The CDR3 is 17 amino acids. V dropped 0 bases and J dropped 2; count of bases not matched to a gene: 9. Germline CDR1 is SGHRS and CDR2 is YFSETQ. The DNA of the CDR3 is TGCGCCAGCAGCTTGGGATTCGGGACAGGGTCGACCTACGAGCAGTACTTC. This encodes CASSLGFGTGSTYEQYF.

This rearrangement joins TRBV7-9 to TRBJ1-1; D unclear. The germline gives CDR1 SEHNR, CDR2 FQNEAQ (reference sequence). V was pared by 5 bases and J by 5 bases, with 18 bases between. This CDR3 has 15 residues. The CDR3 DNA follows: TGTGCCAGCAGCCCAACCGGTACCTCCCAAACTGAAGCTTTCTTT. This translates into CASSPTGTSQTEAFF.

In this sample, this clone turned up once. This chain links TRBV7-9 with TRBJ2-7; TRBD2 matches 10 bases. Germline trimming cut 4 bases from V and 4 bases from J; bases unmatched to any gene: 4. CDR1 SEHNR and CDR2 FQNEAQ come from the germline V gene (reference sequence). The CDR3 length is 14 residues. The CDR3 coding sequence is TGTGCCAGCAGCTCCAGCGGGGGGGCTTACGAGCAGTACTTC. Residues: CASSSSGGAYEQYF.

The CDR3 nucleotides read TGTGCCAGCAGTGATCAGGGGTGGGCTGGGGCCAACGTCCTGACTTTC. This gives the protein CASSDQGWAGANVLTF. The chain combines TRBV2 with TRBJ2-6; D may be TRBD1 (6 bases). The CDR3 covers 16 residues. Looked up from germline, CDR1 is SNHLY and CDR2 is FYNNEI. The V end lost 3 bases, the J end lost 2 bases, and 11 bases lay between the germline ends.

This clone was picked up one time. The chain recombines TRBV11-3 with TRBJ1-1, with a possible D match to TRBD1 (5 bases). The CDR3 spans 16 residues. The germline gives CDR1 SGHNT, CDR2 YENEEA. Trimming pared 2 bases from V and 6 bases from J, leaving 19 bases between. The CDR3 reads CASSLPLGEGLAEAFF. The CDR3 DNA reads TGTGCCAGCAGCTTACCCCTCGGGGAGGGGCTCGCTGAAGCTTTCTTT.